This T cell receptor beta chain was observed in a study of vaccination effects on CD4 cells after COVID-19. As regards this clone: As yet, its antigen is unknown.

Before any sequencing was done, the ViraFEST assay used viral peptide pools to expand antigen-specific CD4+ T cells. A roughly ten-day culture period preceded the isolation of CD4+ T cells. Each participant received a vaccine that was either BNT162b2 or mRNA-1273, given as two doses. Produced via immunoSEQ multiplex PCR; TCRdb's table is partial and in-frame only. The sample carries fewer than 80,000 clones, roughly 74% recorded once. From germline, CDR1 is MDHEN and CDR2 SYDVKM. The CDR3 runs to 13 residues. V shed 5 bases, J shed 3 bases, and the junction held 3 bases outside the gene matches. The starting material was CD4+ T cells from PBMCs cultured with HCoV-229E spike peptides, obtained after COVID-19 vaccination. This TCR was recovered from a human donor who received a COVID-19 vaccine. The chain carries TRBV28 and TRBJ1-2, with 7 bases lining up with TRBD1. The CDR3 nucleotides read TGTGCCAGCAGTACAGGGGTAGACTATGGCTACACCTTC. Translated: CASSTGVDYGYTF.